The rows below give T cell receptor beta chains drawn from one sample of a study of cytomegalovirus exposure and HLA in healthy donors. Method: immunoSEQ multiplex PCR; TCRdb's copy keeps in-frame clones and lacks some. Of 70,000 to 95,000 clones listed, less than 65% are singletons. The specimen sequenced was PBMCs. Every receptor here comes from a woman in her twenties or thirties in good health and CMV-seropositive. CDR3s leave out the opening cysteine and the closing phenylalanine or tryptophan.

V,J,CDR3
TRBV2,TRBJ1-2,ASSEGAERTHT
TRBV5-8,TRBJ2-1,ASSLDRGTYNEQF
TRBV18,TRBJ2-7,ASSLTGTGAYEQY
TRBV30,TRBJ1-4,AWTATNEKLF
TRBV19,TRBJ1-2,ASSPGQGYGYT
TRBV19,TRBJ2-5,ASSIFRGETQY
TRBV11-2,TRBJ1-5,ASSSQGGNQPQH
TRBV5-4,TRBJ2-2,ASSPGLAGGSNTGELF
TRBV10-3,TRBJ2-7,AISESLFYEQY
TRBV7-2,TRBJ2-6,ASSYGESGANVLT
TRBV29-1,TRBJ2-7,NVERSGGDSYEQY
TRBV28,TRBJ1-2,ASSLVGQYGYT
TRBV11-3,TRBJ2-2,ASSRGGVQGANTGELF
TRBV5-4,TRBJ2-7,ASSSGGVAYEQY
TRBV9,TRBJ2-3,ASSAGRLAGTTDTQY
TRBV6-5,TRBJ2-7,ASSPTGQNEQY
TRBV6-1,TRBJ2-3,ASSEVPSGGATDTQY